Detailed here is one T cell receptor (beta chain). Its cognate antigen is unknown. This specimen belongs to a study of CD8+ T cells in alopecia areata. Study results and caveats: TCR sharing was clearer in mice than between patients, perhaps partly owing to patient HLA diversity. Researchers report lesional scalp, most notably alopecia totalis/universalis, outstripped normal scalp in clonality.

Extracted RNA was reverse transcribed into cDNA, the sequencing template. The repertoire was sequenced with immunoSEQ multiplex PCR; TCRdb's copy has only in-frame clones and lacks some. The sample comprises approximately 150,000 clones, 55% to 65% of which are singletons, and about 4.3% rests with the top ten. The CDR3 contains 16 residues. Germline assignment: CDR1 SGHRS and CDR2 YFSETQ. V dropped 4 bases and J dropped 0; count of bases not matched to a gene: 6. The receptor's source is a human donor in good health. Sequenced sample: CD4+ T cells sorted from blood. V and J are TRBV5-1 and TRBJ2-2; 7 nucleotides agree with TRBD1. The DNA of the CDR3 is TGCGCCAGCAGCCCGGGACAGTTCGCGAACACCGGGGAGCTGTTTTTT. This encodes CASSPGQFANTGELFF.